Detailed here is one T cell receptor beta chain. Random hexamers primed reverse transcription of about 0.5 to 1 ug RNA. MiXCR, applied by TCRdb to the immunoSEQ multiplex PCR reads, yields one record per CDR3 protein. The profile shows over 120,000 distinct CDR3 sequences, approximately 94% of them singletons. The germline V and J ends were trimmed by 6 bases and 2 bases, with 10 bases remaining between them. Germline values: CDR1 LGHDT, CDR2 YNNKEL (reference sequence). The CDR3 contains 13 residues. The data are from a study of CD8 T cells in Susac syndrome. This TCR derives from a human donor in good health. The specimen was CD4+ T cells from PBMCs. The gene calls are TRBV3-1 and TRBJ1-2; D remains unclear. The CDR3 sequence: CASRPTANYGYTF. The CDR3 DNA sequence: TGTGCCAGCAGACCTACAGCGAACTATGGCTACACCTTC.